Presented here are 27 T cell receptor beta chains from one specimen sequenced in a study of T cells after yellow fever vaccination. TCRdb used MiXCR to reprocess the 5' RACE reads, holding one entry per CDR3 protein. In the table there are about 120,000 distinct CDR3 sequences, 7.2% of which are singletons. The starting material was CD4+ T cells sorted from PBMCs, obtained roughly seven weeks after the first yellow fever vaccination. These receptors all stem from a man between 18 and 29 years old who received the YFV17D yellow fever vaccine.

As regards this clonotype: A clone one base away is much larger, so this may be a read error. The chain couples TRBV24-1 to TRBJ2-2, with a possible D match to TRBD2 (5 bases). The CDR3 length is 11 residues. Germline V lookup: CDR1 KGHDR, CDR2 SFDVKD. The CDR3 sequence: CATSGPGELLF. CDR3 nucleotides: TGTGCCACCAGTGGCCCCGGGGAGCTGCTTTTT.

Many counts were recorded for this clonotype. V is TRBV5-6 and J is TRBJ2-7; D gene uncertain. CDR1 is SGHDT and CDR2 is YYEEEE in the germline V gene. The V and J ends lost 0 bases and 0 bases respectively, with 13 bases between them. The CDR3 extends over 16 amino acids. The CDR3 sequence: CASSLAVTRSSYEQYV. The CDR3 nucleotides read TGTGCCAGCAGCTTGGCCGTGACGCGAAGCTCCTACGAGCAGTACGTC.

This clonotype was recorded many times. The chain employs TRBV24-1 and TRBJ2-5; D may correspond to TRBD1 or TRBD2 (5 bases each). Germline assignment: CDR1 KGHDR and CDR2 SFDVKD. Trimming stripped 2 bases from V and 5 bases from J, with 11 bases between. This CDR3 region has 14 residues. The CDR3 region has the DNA TGTGCCACCAGTGATTGGAGGAAGGGGGAGACCCAGTACTTC. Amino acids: CATSDWRKGETQYF.

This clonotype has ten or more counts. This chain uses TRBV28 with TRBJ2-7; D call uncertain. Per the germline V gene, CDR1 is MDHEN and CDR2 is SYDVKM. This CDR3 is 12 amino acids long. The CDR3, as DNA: TGTGCCAGCATCTCGGCCTCCCACGAGCAGTACGTC. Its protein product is CASISASHEQYV.

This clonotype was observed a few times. The CDR3 loop is CASSLSQGLAGLDTQYF. CDR3 DNA: TGTGCCAGCAGCTTGTCCCAGGGACTAGCGGGGTTGGATACGCAGTATTTT. The V gene is TRBV5-4, the J gene TRBJ2-3; 13 bases agree with TRBD2. The V gene's germline CDR1 is SGHNT and CDR2 YYREEE (reference sequence). The V gene end was trimmed by 1 base and the J gene end by 6 bases; junction bases not matched to a gene: 8. The CDR3 runs 17 residues.

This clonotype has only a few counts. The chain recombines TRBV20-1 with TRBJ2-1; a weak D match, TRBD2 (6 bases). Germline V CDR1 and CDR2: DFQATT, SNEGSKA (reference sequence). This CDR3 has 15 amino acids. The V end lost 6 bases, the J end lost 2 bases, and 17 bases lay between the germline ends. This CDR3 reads CSATFGGAPYNEQFF. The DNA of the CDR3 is TGCAGTGCAACTTTCGGGGGAGCCCCCTACAATGAGCAGTTCTTC.

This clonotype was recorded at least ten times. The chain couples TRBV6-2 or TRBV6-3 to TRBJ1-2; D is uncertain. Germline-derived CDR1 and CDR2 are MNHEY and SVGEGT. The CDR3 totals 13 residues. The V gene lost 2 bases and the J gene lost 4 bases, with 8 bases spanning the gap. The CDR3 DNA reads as TGTGCCAGCAGTTACGCACGCATCTATGGCTACACCTTC. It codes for CASSYARIYGYTF.

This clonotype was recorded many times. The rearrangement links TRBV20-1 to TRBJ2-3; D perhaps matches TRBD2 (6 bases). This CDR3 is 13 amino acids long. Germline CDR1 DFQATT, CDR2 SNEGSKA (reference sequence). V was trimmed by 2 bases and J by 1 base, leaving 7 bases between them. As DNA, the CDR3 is TGCAGTGCTAGATGGGAGGGCACAGATACGCAGTATTTT. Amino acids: CSARWEGTDTQYF.

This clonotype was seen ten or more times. The CDR3 sequence is CASSLVDGYTF. The CDR3 DNA follows: TGTGCCAGCAGCTTAGTGGATGGCTACACCTTC. This chain joins TRBV7-9 and TRBJ1-2, with D unresolved. Germline V gene data show CDR1 as SEHNR and CDR2 as FQNEAQ (reference sequence). This CDR3 spans 11 amino acids. Trimming removed 1 base at V and 6 bases at J, with 3 bases between.

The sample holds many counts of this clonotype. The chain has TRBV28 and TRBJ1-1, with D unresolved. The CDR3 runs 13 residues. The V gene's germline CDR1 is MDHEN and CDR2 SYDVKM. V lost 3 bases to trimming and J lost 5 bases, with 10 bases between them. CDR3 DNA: TGTGCCAGCAGTTTCCCGACGGGGACTGAAGCTTTCTTT. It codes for CASSFPTGTEAFF.

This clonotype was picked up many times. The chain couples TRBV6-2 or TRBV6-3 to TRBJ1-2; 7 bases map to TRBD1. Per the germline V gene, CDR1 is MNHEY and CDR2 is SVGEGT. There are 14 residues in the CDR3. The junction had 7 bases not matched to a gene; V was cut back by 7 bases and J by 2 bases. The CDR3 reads CASTEPRGNYGYTF. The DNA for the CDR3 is TGTGCCAGCACCGAACCCAGGGGGAACTATGGCTACACCTTC.

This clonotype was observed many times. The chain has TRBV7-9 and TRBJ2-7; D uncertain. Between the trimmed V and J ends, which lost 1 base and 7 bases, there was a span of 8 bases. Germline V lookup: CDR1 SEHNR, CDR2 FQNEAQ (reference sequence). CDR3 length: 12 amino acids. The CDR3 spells CASSLGEGEQYF. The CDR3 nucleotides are TGTGCCAGCAGCTTAGGGGAAGGTGAGCAGTACTTC.

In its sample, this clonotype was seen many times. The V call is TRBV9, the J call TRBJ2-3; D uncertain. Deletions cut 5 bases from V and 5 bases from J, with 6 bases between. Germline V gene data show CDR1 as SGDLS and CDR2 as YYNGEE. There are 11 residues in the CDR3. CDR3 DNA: TGTGCCAGCAGAGGAGAAGATACGCAGTATTTT. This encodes CASRGEDTQYF.

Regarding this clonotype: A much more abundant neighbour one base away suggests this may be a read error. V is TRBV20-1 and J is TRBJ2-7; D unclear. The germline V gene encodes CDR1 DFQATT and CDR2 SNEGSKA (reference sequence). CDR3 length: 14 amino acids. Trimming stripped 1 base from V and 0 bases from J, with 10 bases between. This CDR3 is CSARAPGASYEQYF. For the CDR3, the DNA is TGCAGTGCTAGAGCCCCTGGCGCCTCCTACGAGCAGTACTTC.

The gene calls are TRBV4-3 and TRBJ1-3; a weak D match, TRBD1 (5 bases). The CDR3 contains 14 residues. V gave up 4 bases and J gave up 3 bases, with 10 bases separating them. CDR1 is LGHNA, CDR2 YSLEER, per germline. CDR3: CASSPWDRGNTIYF. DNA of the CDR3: TGCGCCAGCAGCCCCTGGGACCGTGGAAACACCATATATTTT.

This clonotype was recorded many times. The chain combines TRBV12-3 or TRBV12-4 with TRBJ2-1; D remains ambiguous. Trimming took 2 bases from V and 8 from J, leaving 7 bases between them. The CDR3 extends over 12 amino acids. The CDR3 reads CASSLRADEQFF. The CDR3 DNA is TGTGCCAGCAGTTTAAGGGCGGATGAGCAGTTCTTC.

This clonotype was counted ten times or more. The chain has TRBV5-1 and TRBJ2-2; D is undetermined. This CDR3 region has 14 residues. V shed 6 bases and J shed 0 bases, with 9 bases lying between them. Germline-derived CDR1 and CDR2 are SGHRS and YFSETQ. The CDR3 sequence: CASTFHTNTGELFF. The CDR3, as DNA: TGCGCCAGCACATTCCACACGAACACCGGGGAGCTGTTTTTT.

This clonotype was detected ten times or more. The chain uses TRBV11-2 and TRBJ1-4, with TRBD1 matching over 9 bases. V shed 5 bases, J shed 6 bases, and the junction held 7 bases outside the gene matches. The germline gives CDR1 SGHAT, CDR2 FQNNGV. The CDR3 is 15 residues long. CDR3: CASSAWTGADEKLFF. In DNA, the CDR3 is TGTGCCAGCAGCGCCTGGACAGGGGCCGATGAAAAACTGTTTTTT.

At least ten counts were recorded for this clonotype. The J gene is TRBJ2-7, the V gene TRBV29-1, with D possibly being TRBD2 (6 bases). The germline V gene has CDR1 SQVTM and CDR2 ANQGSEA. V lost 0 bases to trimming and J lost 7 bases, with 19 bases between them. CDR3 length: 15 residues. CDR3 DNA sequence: TGCAGCGTTGAAGATCAGGACTACAGCCTAAGGGAGCAGTACGTC. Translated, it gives CSVEDQDYSLREQYV.

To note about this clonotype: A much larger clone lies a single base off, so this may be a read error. CDR3 nucleotide sequence: TGTGCCAGCAGCTTAAAGTATCCAAATGAGCAGTTCTTC. It specifies CASSLKYPNEQFF. The genes are TRBV11-3 and TRBJ2-1; D is ambiguous. V was pared by 2 bases and J by 7 bases, with 9 bases between. Per germline, CDR1 SGHNT and CDR2 YENEEA. The CDR3 loop spans 13 amino acids.

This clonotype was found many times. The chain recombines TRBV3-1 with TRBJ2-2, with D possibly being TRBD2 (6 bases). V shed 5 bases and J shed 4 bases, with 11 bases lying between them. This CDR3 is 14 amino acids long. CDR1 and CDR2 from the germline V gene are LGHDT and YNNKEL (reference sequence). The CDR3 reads CASSRTIGTGELFF. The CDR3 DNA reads TGTGCCAGCAGCAGGACTATTGGCACCGGGGAGCTGTTTTTT.

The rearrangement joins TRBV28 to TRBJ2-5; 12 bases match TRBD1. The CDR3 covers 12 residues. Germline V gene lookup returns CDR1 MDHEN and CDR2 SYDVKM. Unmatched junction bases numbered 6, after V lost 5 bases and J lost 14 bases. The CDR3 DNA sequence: TGTGCCAGCAGTACGGCCGGGACAGGGGGCTACTTC. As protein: CASSTAGTGGYF. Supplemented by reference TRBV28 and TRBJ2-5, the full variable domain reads DVKVTQSSRYLVKRTGEKVFLECVQDMDHENMFWYRQDPGLGLRLIYFSYDVKMKEKGDIPEGYSVSREKKERFSLILESASTNQTSMYLCASSTAGTGGYFGPGTRLLVL.

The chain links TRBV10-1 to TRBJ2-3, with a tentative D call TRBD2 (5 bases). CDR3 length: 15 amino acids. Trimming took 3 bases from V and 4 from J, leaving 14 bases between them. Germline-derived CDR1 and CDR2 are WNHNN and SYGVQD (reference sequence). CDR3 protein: CASSDRGPPPDTQYF. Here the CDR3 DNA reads TGCGCCAGCAGTGACCGAGGGCCTCCCCCAGATACGCAGTATTTT.

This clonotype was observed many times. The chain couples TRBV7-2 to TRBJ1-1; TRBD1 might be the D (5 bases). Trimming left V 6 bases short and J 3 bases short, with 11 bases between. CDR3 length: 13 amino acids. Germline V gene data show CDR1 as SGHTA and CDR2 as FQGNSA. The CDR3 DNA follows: TGTGCCAGCAGTTTGTTAGGGGACACTGAAGCTTTCTTT. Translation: CASSLLGDTEAFF.

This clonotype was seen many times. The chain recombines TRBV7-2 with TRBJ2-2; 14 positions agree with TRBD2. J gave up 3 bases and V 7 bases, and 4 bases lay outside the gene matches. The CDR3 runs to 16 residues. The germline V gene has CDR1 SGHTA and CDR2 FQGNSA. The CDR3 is CASKTSGGAHTGELFF. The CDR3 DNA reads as TGTGCCAGCAAGACTAGCGGGGGGGCACACACCGGGGAGCTGTTTTTT.

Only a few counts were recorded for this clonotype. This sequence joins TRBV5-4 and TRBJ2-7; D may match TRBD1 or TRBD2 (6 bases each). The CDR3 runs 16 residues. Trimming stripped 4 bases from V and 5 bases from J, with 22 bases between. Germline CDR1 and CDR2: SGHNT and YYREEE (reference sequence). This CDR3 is CASSRGGTSWSDEQYF. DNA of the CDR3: TGTGCCAGCAGCCGAGGGGGGACCTCTTGGAGCGACGAGCAGTACTTC.

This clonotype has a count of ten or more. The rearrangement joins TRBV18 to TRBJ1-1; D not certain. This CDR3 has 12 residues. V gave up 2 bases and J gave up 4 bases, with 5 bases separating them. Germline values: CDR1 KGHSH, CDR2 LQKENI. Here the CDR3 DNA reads TGTGCCAGCTCACCAACAAGCACTGAAGCTTTCTTT. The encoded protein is CASSPTSTEAFF.